This T cell receptor (beta chain) emerged from a study of PD-L1 blockade in urothelial cancer (TCRdb year 2017). About the full investigation: All patients started therapy around 2014 and received atezolizumab 1,200 mg intravenously every 3 weeks. Blood samples were analyzed 3 weeks after the start of treatment (second dose) and 6 weeks after the start of treatment. Pretreatment tumor samples, along with matched peripheral blood collected serially before and after atezolizumab treatment, underwent TCR sequencing. About nine tenths of the roughly 29 patients were males with bladder-origin urothelial cancer, and 18 of 29 reported a prior smoking history. Durable clinical benefit was achieved by nine patients but not by the remaining 20. Patients had an ECOG performance status of 0 or 1 and had received between 0 and 3 prior chemotherapy regimens. Somatic, immune and clinical correlates of response to PD-L1 blockade with atezolizumab in urothelial cancer were the focus of an exploratory multi-omic analysis. Pretreatment blood TCR-seq was available for about 28 patients, at least one posttreatment blood collection was obtained for some 24 patients, and tumor TCR-seq was available for some 24 patients. In the same patients who had TCR sequencing, pretreatment tumors also underwent whole exome sequencing and RNA sequencing. Blood samples gave median yields of around 150,000 T cells and some 80,000 unique TCRs, along with a median clonality of 0.080. Durable clinical benefit was defined as progression-free survival longer than 6 months, and TCR features were also tested against progression-free and overall survival. Study-wide conclusions, independent of this receptor: A pretreatment peripheral blood TCR clonality below the median was linked to improved progression-free and overall survival. Patients with durable benefit showed greater expansion of tumor-associated TCR clones in peripheral blood 3 weeks after starting treatment (n = 22, p = 0.022). Because the sample size was small (n of about 29) and many exploratory analyses were performed, the results are intended to be hypothesis-generating.

To estimate absolute template abundance from read counts, synthetic TCR analog templates were spiked into each PCR. The immunoSEQ assay used bias-controlled V and J gene primers to amplify TCRbeta CDR3 regions from genomic DNA. Sequencing of rearranged TCRbeta segments was performed at approximately 20X coverage. The study's own analysis went as follows. Sequencing errors were corrected by clustering and CDR3s were annotated against IMGT to assign V, D and J genes. Downstream analyses used only productive TCRbeta rearrangements, leaving out any out-of-frame or stop-codon sequences. Clonality was computed as one minus Shannon entropy normalized by the log of the number of unique productive sequences. Clones differing between time points or between blood and tumor were identified by Fisher's exact test with Benjamini-Hochberg correction at adjusted p below 0.01. Held by TCRdb, this immuneACCESS table contains in-frame sequences only and omits some clones. Under half of the omission traces to an unresolved V gene where checked; the cause of the rest is unknown. V and J calls plus clone size are reproduced from that table; the DNA served to infer D and trimming. This sample lists tens of thousands of clones; about 83% were detected once. The ten largest clones represent under 15% of the sample.

The junction shows trimming of 5 bases on V and 8 bases on J, and the gene matches do not reach 8 bases of it. Based on the germline V gene, the CDR1 and CDR2 sequences are SNHLY and FYNNEI. The CDR3 measures 13 amino acids from cysteine to phenylalanine. Kept here is only the CDR3 DNA, which spans 39 bases and is read in frame from base 1. Remarks on this clone: Its antigen is currently not known. No base-level quality is on record; no much larger clone is a single base apart.

Per the publication, the time point label means: pretreatment peripheral blood. The cohort included about 27 patients with locally advanced or metastatic urothelial carcinoma who were treated at Memorial Sloan Kettering on a trial protocol. Peripheral blood mononuclear cells were collected pretreatment and during treatment, with between 1 and 8 total time points per patient. The Qiagen DNeasy Blood extraction kit was used to purify genomic DNA from total PBMCs and from tumor samples. PBMCs were collected pretreatment and during treatment, and were isolated and stored as previously described. This clonotype was sampled from a woman in her fifties or sixties with urothelial cancer. The sequencing here drew on PBMCs, taken around atezolizumab (anti-PD-L1) treatment. The chain is assembled from TRBV2 and TRBJ1-2, and TRBD1 aligns with 7 junction nucleotides. The CDR3 sequence is CASSKGTAVGYTF. The base sequence is TGTGCCAGCAGTAAAGGGACAGCGGTCGGCTACACCTTC.